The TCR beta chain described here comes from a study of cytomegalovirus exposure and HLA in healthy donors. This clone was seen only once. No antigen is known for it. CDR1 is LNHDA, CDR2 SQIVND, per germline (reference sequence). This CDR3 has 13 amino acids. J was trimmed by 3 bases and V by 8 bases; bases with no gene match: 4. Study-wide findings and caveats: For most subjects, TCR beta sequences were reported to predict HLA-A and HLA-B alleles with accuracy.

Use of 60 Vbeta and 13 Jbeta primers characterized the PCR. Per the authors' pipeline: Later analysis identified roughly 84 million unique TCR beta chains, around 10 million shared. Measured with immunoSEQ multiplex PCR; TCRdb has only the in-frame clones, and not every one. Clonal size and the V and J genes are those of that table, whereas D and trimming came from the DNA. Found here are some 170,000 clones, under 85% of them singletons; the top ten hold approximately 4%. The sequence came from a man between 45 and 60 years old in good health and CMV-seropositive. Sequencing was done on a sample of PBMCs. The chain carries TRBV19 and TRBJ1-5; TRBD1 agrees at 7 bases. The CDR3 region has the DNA TGTGCCAGTGGACAGGCGATCAATCAGCCCCAGCATTTT. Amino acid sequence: CASGQAINQPQHF.